In its sample, the clone carrying this T cell receptor beta chain was seen many times. The antigen is unknown. This sample is drawn from a study of neurological immune-mediated disorders. Study-wide results and limits: Because no CDR3 amino acid sequences were shared across subjects by expanded clones, private repertoires were suggested in all groups.

Germline V gene sequence: CDR1 SGHRS, CDR2 YFSETQ. This CDR3 is built from 15 residues. V lost 0 bases to trimming and J lost 2 bases, with 9 bases between them. The cDNA came from 5'RACE with 10-nucleotide random UMIs. A single run covered 15-18 subjects with over 200 million TCR-beta sequences. Each CDR3 protein gets one entry after TCRdb re-called the 5' RACE reads with MiXCR. The sample has 50,000 or so distinct CDR3 sequences; about 3% are singletons. The genes are TRBV5-1 and TRBJ1-5; D is perhaps TRBD1 (6 bases). The clonotype comes from a man aged 35 to 55 with multiple sclerosis. The material sequenced was PBMCs. CDR3: CASSLAPGGNQPQHF. The CDR3 DNA reads TGCGCCAGCAGCTTGGCGCCAGGGGGCAATCAGCCCCAGCATTTT.